Shown below are 21 T cell receptor beta chains from a single sample sequenced in a study of neurological immune-mediated disorders. MiXCR was run by TCRdb on the 5' RACE reads, yielding one entry per CDR3 protein. The repertoire holds about 22,000 distinct CDR3 sequences, 5.5% to 8% seen once, with less than 55% in the top ten. The sequencing input was CD8+ T cells from blood. Receptor source: a man aged 18 to 30 in good health.

This clonotype was seen at least ten times. V usage is TRBV6-5 and J usage is TRBJ1-5, with TRBD1 matching 8 bases. The CDR3 loop spans 15 amino acids. The germline V gene encodes CDR1 MNHEY and CDR2 SVGAGI. After removal of 6 bases from V and 0 bases from J, the junction contained 4 bases not matched to a gene. For the CDR3, the DNA is TGTGCCAGCAGAGCGGACAGGGTTAGCAATCAGCCCCAGCATTTT. Its translation: CASRADRVSNQPQHF.

Ten or more counts support this clonotype. V and J are TRBV3-1 and TRBJ2-2; no clear D. Between the trimmed V and J ends, which lost 1 base and 1 base, there was a span of 7 bases. Germline-derived CDR1 and CDR2 are LGHDT and YNNKEL (reference sequence). The CDR3 has 15 residues. CDR3 sequence: CASSQGQVNTGELFF. The CDR3 coding sequence is TGTGCCAGCAGCCAAGGGCAGGTGAACACCGGGGAGCTGTTTTTT.

This clonotype was observed at least ten times. The CDR3 DNA reads as TGCGCCAGCAGCCCGGGACTAGCGGGGGGGCGGGGAGATACGCAGTATTTT. It yields the protein CASSPGLAGGRGDTQYF. The chain is built from TRBV4-3 and TRBJ2-3; 16 nucleotides line up with TRBD2. The CDR3 runs to 17 residues. Germline V gene data show CDR1 as LGHNA and CDR2 as YSLEER. V trimming: 4 bases; J trimming: 5 bases; junction bases outside the gene matches: 6.

This clonotype was seen repeatedly, ten times or more. This rearrangement joins TRBV12-3 or TRBV12-4 to TRBJ2-5, with 8 bases identical to TRBD1. The CDR3 extends over 17 amino acids. Trimming took 4 bases from V and 5 from J; bases not matched to a gene: 15. CDR3 DNA: TGTGCCAGCAGTTCGCCTTCTACAGGGGGTCTACGGGAGACCCAGTACTTC. It translates to CASSSPSTGGLRETQYF.

At least ten counts were recorded for this clonotype. The chain carries TRBV29-1 and TRBJ2-5; D is possibly TRBD1 (5 bases). Per germline, CDR1 SQVTM and CDR2 ANQGSEA. This CDR3 contains 12 residues. V was pared by 1 base and J by 3 bases, with 6 bases between. This CDR3 reads CSVEGGEETQYF. The CDR3 DNA reads as TGCAGCGTTGAAGGGGGCGAAGAGACCCAGTACTTC.

At least ten counts were recorded for this clonotype. V gene TRBV11-2 combines with J gene TRBJ2-7, with 10 bases fitting TRBD2. The trim removed 1 base at V and 5 bases at J, leaving 5 bases unmatched. CDR1 and CDR2 from the germline V gene are SGHAT and FQNNGV. This CDR3 spans 15 amino acids. CDR3 in DNA: TGTGCCAGCAGCTTAGGTCTGAGCGGGGGGGACGAGCAGTACTTC. This translates into CASSLGLSGGDEQYF.

This clonotype appeared many times. The chain uses TRBV3-1 and TRBJ1-1, with 8 bases fitting TRBD1. V lost 7 bases and J lost 1; bases outside the gene matches: 8. The germline gives CDR1 LGHDT, CDR2 YNNKEL (reference sequence). There are 15 residues in the CDR3. The CDR3: CASTRTGWSNTEAFF. The DNA of the CDR3 is TGTGCCAGCACCCGGACAGGGTGGTCGAACACTGAAGCTTTCTTT.

This clonotype appeared many times. V and J are TRBV4-2 and TRBJ1-4; 9 bases match TRBD1. CDR3 length: 15 amino acids. The germline V gene has CDR1 LGHNA and CDR2 YNFKEQ. With V trimmed by 3 bases and J by 8 bases, 7 bases remained unmatched. In DNA form, the CDR3 reads TGTGCCAGCAGCCACGAAGGACAGGGGCAGGAAAAACTGTTTTTT. Translation gives CASSHEGQGQEKLFF.

This clonotype was picked up many times. The chain joins TRBV20-1 to TRBJ2-7; 7 positions agree with TRBD1. Germline CDR1 is DFQATT and CDR2 is SNEGSKA (reference sequence). After removal of 6 bases from V and 3 bases from J, the junction contained 8 bases not matched to a gene. The CDR3 loop spans 13 amino acids. The CDR3 bases are TGCAGTGCAACCGAGGACAGGTACTACGAGCAGTACTTC. The encoded protein is CSATEDRYYEQYF.

At least ten counts were recorded for this clonotype. This chain connects TRBV20-1 to TRBJ2-7; 9 bases are a match to TRBD1. The CDR3 length is 14 residues. The germline CDR1 and CDR2 sequences are DFQATT and SNEGSKA (reference sequence). Germline trimming cut 2 bases from V and 4 bases from J; bases unmatched to any gene: 6. CDR3 coding DNA: TGCAGTGCTAGATTACGGACAGGGGATTACGAGCAGTACTTC. This codes for CSARLRTGDYEQYF.

This clonotype was observed at least ten times. DNA for the CDR3: TGTGCCAGCAGCTTAGCGGACGCGAACACCGGGGAGCTGTTTTTT. Protein product: CASSLADANTGELFF. The V and J genes are TRBV11-2 and TRBJ2-2; no definite D call. The germline V gene encodes CDR1 SGHAT and CDR2 FQNNGV. The CDR3 is made up of 15 amino acids. V was shortened by 1 base and J by 0 bases, with 6 bases between the two germline ends.

This clonotype was counted ten times or more. The V gene is TRBV19, the J gene TRBJ2-1, with TRBD2 as a possible D gene (5 bases). Germline V lookup: CDR1 LNHDA, CDR2 SQIVND (reference sequence). The V gene lost 3 bases and the J gene lost 9 bases, with 18 bases spanning the gap. The CDR3 consists of 15 residues. The CDR3 here is CASSIANKLGTEQFF. The CDR3 region has the DNA TGTGCCAGTAGTATTGCTAACAAACTAGGCACTGAGCAGTTCTTC.

This clonotype was seen repeatedly, ten times or more. The chain has TRBV7-3 and TRBJ2-2, with D possibly being TRBD1 (5 bases). Germline lookup yields CDR1 SGHTA and CDR2 FQGTGA. The CDR3 is 16 amino acids. The germline V and J ends were trimmed by 5 bases and 1 base, with 14 bases remaining between them. The CDR3 loop reads CASSPHRMGNTGELFF. DNA for the CDR3: TGTGCCAGCAGCCCCCACAGGATGGGGAACACCGGGGAGCTGTTTTTT.

This clonotype showed up many times. The J gene is TRBJ2-3, the V gene TRBV21-1; the table's D call of TRBD2 was not tested on the DNA. TRBV21-1 is reported as a pseudogene. This CDR3 has 17 residues. CDR3 residues: CASSKGALAGGWDTQYF. CDR3 nucleotides: TGTGCCAGCAGCAAAGGGGCACTAGCGGGGGGGTGGGATACGCAGTATTTT.

This clonotype was found many times. The chain joins TRBV25-1 to TRBJ2-5, with a tentative D call TRBD2 (6 bases). This CDR3 has 12 residues. Germline lookup yields CDR1 MGHDK and CDR2 SYGVNS. The V gene lost 4 bases and the J gene lost 5 bases, with 8 bases spanning the gap. This chain's CDR3 is CASSGLGETQYF. The DNA for the CDR3 is TGTGCCAGCAGTGGACTAGGCGAGACCCAGTACTTC.

This clonotype was counted many times. CDR3 region: CASSPLGPSEQYF. The CDR3 nucleotides read TGCGCCAGCAGCCCCCTGGGGCCGTCGGAGCAGTACTTC. This chain joins TRBV5-1 and TRBJ2-7; weak D call: TRBD1 (5 bases). V lost 4 bases and J 7 bases, leaving 15 bases between the germline ends. The CDR3 has 13 residues. Per germline, CDR1 SGHRS and CDR2 YFSETQ.

The sample holds many counts of this clonotype. The chain uses TRBV12-3 or TRBV12-4 and TRBJ1-1; D gene unclear. Between the trimmed V and J ends, which lost 4 bases and 4 bases, there was a span of 25 bases. CDR3 length: 18 residues. CDR3 nucleotide sequence: TGTGCCAGCAGTTCCACCGGCGGGTTTGGTGGGCGAAGCACTGAAGCTTTCTTT. Translated: CASSSTGGFGGRSTEAFF.

This clonotype appeared many times. V is TRBV29-1 and J is TRBJ2-7, with D possibly being TRBD2 (6 bases). V was clipped by 2 bases and J by 5 bases, with 19 bases between them. CDR3 length: 15 amino acids. Looked up from germline, CDR1 is SQVTM and CDR2 is ANQGSEA. The CDR3 nucleotides read TGCAGCGTTGAATCCGGGGCGGGGTACAGCGACGAGCAGTACTTC. It encodes CSVESGAGYSDEQYF.

Many counts were recorded for this clonotype. The chain links TRBV24-1 to TRBJ1-2, with 7 bases fitting TRBD1. The V gene end was trimmed by 1 base and the J gene end by 8 bases; junction bases not matched to a gene: 3. Germline V CDR1 and CDR2: KGHDR, SFDVKD. CDR3 length: 13 residues. CDR3 sequence (DNA): TGTGCCACCAGTGATTTTACAGGGGAAGGCTACACCTTC. Encoded protein: CATSDFTGEGYTF.

In its sample, this clonotype was seen many times. The chain joins TRBV6-4 to TRBJ2-1, with 10 nucleotides matching TRBD2. The CDR3 is made up of 15 amino acids. V shed 5 bases, J shed 6 bases, and the junction held 7 bases outside the gene matches. Germline V gene data show CDR1 as MRHNA and CDR2 as SNTAGT. CDR3 nucleotides: TGTGCCAGCAGTCCTAAAGAGCGGGGGGGCAATGAGCAGTTCTTC. Translated, it gives CASSPKERGGNEQFF.

This clonotype was found many times. The CDR3 DNA reads TGCAGCCGCACAAGTAGGGAGGGGATGAACACTGAAGCTTTCTTT. Amino acids: CSRTSREGMNTEAFF. The gene calls are TRBV20-1 and TRBJ1-1, with D maybe TRBD1 (5 bases). Germline V gene sequence: CDR1 DFQATT, CDR2 SNEGSKA (reference sequence). The CDR3 covers 15 residues.